This TCR beta chain was documented in a study of human T cells and chemical hapten exposure. The study, taken as a whole, reports: In comparison with controls, expanded TCRs gave rise to a significantly larger number of large CDR3 similarity clusters.

The germline CDR1 and CDR2 sequences are MNHEY and SMNVEV (reference sequence). The length of the CDR3 is 14 residues. V lost 0 bases and J lost 3, with 8 bases in between. Comment on this clonotype: Its cognate antigen is unknown.

It was the library that attached unique molecular identifiers to individual cDNA molecules. Each CDR3 protein gets one entry after TCRdb re-called the RACE reads with MiXCR. This table holds around 200,000 distinct CDR3 sequences, around 23% found once. The time point was: patch test 3, about 24 weeks after DPC sensitization. The treatment: therapeutic diphenylcyclopropenone sensitization with weekly scalp DPC. Ahead of each patch test application, blood was drawn. People who gave samples had alopecia, were 18 to 70 years old, and were suitable for DPC. V and J are TRBV27 and TRBJ1-2, with D possibly matching TRBD1 (6 bases). The TCR sequence derives from a woman in her 40s with alopecia areata. Some clones in this sample may be carry-over from other donors' samples. Material: whole blood, obtained in connection with sensitization to the hapten diphenylcyclopropenone (DPC). The DNA for the CDR3 is TGTGCCAGCAGTTTATCCGGACAGCACTATGGCTACACCTTC. It specifies CASSLSGQHYGYTF.